These T cell receptor beta chains were read from a single sample in a study of untreated major depressive disorder. Produced via immunoSEQ multiplex PCR; TCRdb's table is partial and in-frame only. The sample holds approximately 20,000 clones, 85% seen once. The material sequenced was CD4+ T cells from PBMCs. The source is a woman in her 30s in good health. Both conserved end residues are part of each CDR3. Each record gives: J gene, D gene, clone size, V gene, CDR3 length, CDR3 protein, CDR3 DNA. A D gene is named only where the DNA matches it firmly. Some rows have no size entry. The others give once, few or many, or a class for an expanded clone.

J: TRBJ2-1; D: .; size: .; V: TRBV11-2; length: 15; CDR3: CASSLATGKYNEQFF; DNA: TGTGCCAGCAGCTTAGCCACAGGGAAGTACAATGAGCAGTTCTTC
J: TRBJ1-2; D: TRBD1; size: .; V: TRBV28; length: 14; CDR3: CASSLIGTGYGYTF; DNA: TGTGCCAGCAGTTTAATTGGGACAGGGTATGGCTACACCTTC
J: TRBJ2-1; D: .; size: .; V: TRBV4-3; length: 20; CDR3: CASSQELLVGRGGSYNEQFF; DNA: TGCGCCAGCAGCCAAGAGTTGTTAGTAGGTCGTGGAGGGTCCTACAATGAGCAGTTCTTC
J: TRBJ1-1; D: .; size: .; V: TRBV25-1; length: 13; CDR3: CASTGDGYTEAFF; DNA: TGTGCCAGCACTGGGGACGGTTACACTGAAGCTTTCTTT
J: TRBJ1-2; D: .; size: once; V: TRBV30; length: 12; CDR3: CALGLRPYGYTF; DNA: TGTGCCTTAGGATTAAGGCCCTATGGCTACACCTTC
J: TRBJ2-7; D: TRBD2; size: few; V: TRBV5-1; length: 14; CDR3: CASSQGTRIREQYF; DNA: TGCGCCAGCAGTCAGGGGACTAGGATTCGCGAGCAGTACTTC
J: TRBJ2-1; D: .; size: .; V: TRBV6-5; length: 13; CDR3: CASSGRTFNEQFF; DNA: TGTGCCAGCAGTGGCCGGACTTTCAATGAGCAGTTCTTC
J: TRBJ1-2; D: .; size: .; V: TRBV30; length: 11; CDR3: CAWSEGDGYTF; DNA: TGTGCCTGGAGTGAAGGGGATGGCTACACCTTC
J: TRBJ2-7; D: .; size: .; V: TRBV29-1; length: 12; CDR3: CSVGRNSYEQYF; DNA: TGCAGCGTTGGCAGGAACTCCTACGAGCAGTACTTC
J: TRBJ1-1; D: TRBD1; size: .; V: TRBV6-5; length: 13; CDR3: CASSWTGGKRAFF; DNA: TGTGCCAGCAGTTGGACAGGGGGCAAGAGAGCTTTCTTT
J: TRBJ2-5; D: .; size: .; V: TRBV7-9; length: 13; CDR3: CASSWGGKETQYF; DNA: TGTGCCAGCAGTTGGGGAGGAAAAGAGACCCAGTACTTC
J: TRBJ2-1; D: TRBD2; size: .; V: TRBV9; length: 16; CDR3: CASSVAGTSSYNEQFF; DNA: TGTGCCAGCAGCGTAGCAGGGACTAGCTCCTACAATGAGCAGTTCTTC
J: TRBJ2-7; D: TRBD2; size: .; V: TRBV28; length: 15; CDR3: CASSPGLAGTYEQYF; DNA: TGTGCCAGCAGCCCGGGACTAGCGGGAACCTACGAGCAGTACTTC
J: TRBJ2-2; D: .; size: .; V: TRBV7-2; length: 15; CDR3: CASSLEASLTGELFF; DNA: TGTGCCAGCAGCTTAGAGGCTAGCCTCACCGGGGAGCTGTTTTTT
J: TRBJ2-2; D: TRBD2; size: .; V: TRBV18; length: 14; CDR3: CASQTSGRTGELFF; DNA: TGTGCCAGCCAGACTAGCGGGCGTACCGGGGAGCTGTTTTTT
J: TRBJ2-7; D: TRBD1; size: .; V: TRBV5-4; length: 15; CDR3: CASSLGTGATPEQYF; DNA: TGTGCCAGCAGCTTGGGGACAGGGGCCACGCCAGAGCAGTACTTC
J: TRBJ2-7; D: .; size: .; V: TRBV29-1; length: 13; CDR3: CSVEEANSDEQYF; DNA: TGCAGCGTTGAAGAGGCTAATAGTGACGAGCAGTACTTC
J: TRBJ2-1; D: TRBD2; size: .; V: TRBV5-1; length: 15; CDR3: CASSFLAGAYNEQFF; DNA: TGCGCCAGCAGCTTCTTAGCGGGGGCCTACAATGAGCAGTTCTTC
J: TRBJ2-2; D: .; size: .; V: TRBV25-1; length: 13; CDR3: CASSEPGAGELFF; DNA: TGTGCCAGCAGCGAACCGGGAGCCGGGGAGCTGTTTTTT